This is a list of T cell receptor beta chains from one sample in a study of human T cells and chemical hapten exposure. TCRdb used MiXCR to reprocess the RACE reads, holding one entry per CDR3 protein. The sample shows over 300,000 distinct CDR3 sequences, 4% to 6% of them seen only once. Sequencing used whole blood, obtained in connection with sensitization to the hapten diphenylcyclopropenone (DPC). These receptors came from a woman aged 45 to 65 with alopecia areata. Some clones in this sample may be carry-over from other donors' samples. Both conserved end residues are part of each CDR3. D genes are given only for firm matches. Rows give clone size only sometimes, using once, few, many, or a class for an expanded clone.

J: TRBJ1-2
size: many
D: NA
V: TRBV6-6
CDR3: CASSREGHTYGYTF
DNA: TGTGCCAGCAGTCGAGAGGGACACACCTATGGCTACACCTTC

J: TRBJ1-1
size: NA
D: TRBD1
V: TRBV6-6
CDR3: CASSLYPTGAMNTEAFF
DNA: TGTGCCAGCAGTCTCTACCCGACAGGGGCAATGAACACTGAAGCTTTCTTT

J: TRBJ2-3
size: many
D: NA
V: TRBV28
CDR3: CASSVIGTEVQTQYF
DNA: TGTGCCAGCAGTGTCATCGGGACCGAAGTTCAGACCCAGTATTTT

J: TRBJ1-1
size: NA
D: TRBD1
V: TRBV18
CDR3: CASSQYHGTGTEAFF
DNA: TGTGCCAGCTCTCAATACCACGGGACAGGGACTGAAGCTTTCTTT

J: TRBJ2-3
size: NA
D: TRBD2
V: TRBV5-1
CDR3: CASSLSGRGDTQYF
DNA: TGCGCCAGCAGCTTAAGCGGGAGGGGAGATACGCAGTATTTT

J: TRBJ2-7
size: many
D: NA
V: TRBV20-1
CDR3: CSATDLSDYEQYF
DNA: TGCAGTGCTACCGACTTATCCGACTACGAGCAGTACTTC

J: TRBJ2-7
size: few
D: NA
V: TRBV28
CDR3: CASSGPLGYEQYF
DNA: TGTGCCAGCAGTGGACCGCTGGGCTACGAGCAGTACTTC

J: TRBJ2-7
size: NA
D: NA
V: TRBV6-1
CDR3: CASKGTTRKEQYF
DNA: TGTGCCAGCAAAGGGACCACTCGAAAGGAGCAGTACTTC

J: TRBJ2-3
size: few
D: TRBD2
V: TRBV6-4
CDR3: CASRVSGGTTDTQYF
DNA: TGTGCCAGCAGAGTTAGCGGGGGGACCACAGATACGCAGTATTTT

J: TRBJ2-3
size: NA
D: NA
V: TRBV12-3/TRBV12-4
CDR3: CASSGRVSDTQYF
DNA: TGTGCCAGCAGTGGCAGAGTTAGCGATACGCAGTATTTT

J: TRBJ2-7
size: few
D: TRBD1
V: TRBV20-1
CDR3: CSARPGQAVAEQYF
DNA: TGCAGTGCTAGACCTGGACAGGCGGTTGCCGAGCAGTACTTC

J: TRBJ2-3
size: many
D: NA
V: TRBV12-3/TRBV12-4
CDR3: CASIDNAASDTQYF
DNA: TGTGCCAGCATTGATAACGCGGCATCAGATACGCAGTATTTT

J: TRBJ2-3
size: NA
D: NA
V: TRBV18
CDR3: CASSPSGRWTDTQYF
DNA: TGTGCCAGCTCACCGTCCGGAAGATGGACAGATACGCAGTATTTT

J: TRBJ2-7
size: few
D: NA
V: TRBV13
CDR3: CASSLSPGDNEQYF
DNA: TGTGCCAGCAGCTTAAGTCCGGGGGACAACGAGCAGTACTTC

J: TRBJ2-7
size: many
D: NA
V: TRBV12-3/TRBV12-4
CDR3: CASSLAVAYEQYF
DNA: TGTGCCAGCAGTTTGGCGGTCGCCTACGAGCAGTACTTC

J: TRBJ2-1
size: NA
D: NA
V: TRBV29-1
CDR3: CSAAGQSSEQFF
DNA: TGCAGCGCGGCGGGACAGAGCAGCGAGCAGTTCTTC

J: TRBJ2-4
size: many
D: NA
V: TRBV7-8
CDR3: CASSPTTLNIQYF
DNA: TGTGCCAGCAGCCCAACGACTCTCAACATTCAGTACTTC

J: TRBJ2-5
size: NA
D: NA
V: TRBV20-1
CDR3: CSAIRGIQETQYF
DNA: TGCAGTGCTATACGGGGGATTCAAGAGACCCAGTACTTC

J: TRBJ2-7
size: few
D: NA
V: TRBV27
CDR3: CATGTVAAPYEQYF
DNA: TGTGCCACAGGGACTGTGGCAGCCCCCTACGAGCAGTACTTC

J: TRBJ1-2
size: NA
D: NA
V: TRBV27
CDR3: CASSLTGANNYGYTF
DNA: TGTGCCAGCAGTTTGACGGGGGCCAATAACTATGGCTACACCTTC

J: TRBJ2-2
size: NA
D: TRBD1
V: TRBV2
CDR3: CASSEVPGDSGGELFF
DNA: TGTGCCAGCAGTGAAGTCCCCGGGGACAGTGGTGGGGAGCTGTTTTTT

J: TRBJ2-5
size: many
D: TRBD2
V: TRBV4-1
CDR3: CASSQRLAGSETQYF
DNA: TGCGCCAGCAGCCAACGACTAGCGGGCTCAGAGACCCAGTACTTC

J: TRBJ2-6
size: few
D: NA
V: TRBV18
CDR3: CASSPLGGSGANVLTF
DNA: TGTGCCAGCTCACCCCTTGGGGGGTCTGGGGCCAACGTCCTGACTTTC

J: TRBJ2-1
size: many
D: TRBD2
V: TRBV20-1
CDR3: CSAAGTSGENYNEQFF
DNA: TGCAGTGCAGCCGGGACTAGCGGGGAGAACTACAATGAGCAGTTCTTC

J: TRBJ1-5
size: many
D: NA
V: TRBV5-1
CDR3: CASSLDGDSNQPQHF
DNA: TGCGCCAGCAGCTTGGACGGTGATAGCAATCAGCCCCAGCATTTT

J: TRBJ2-1
size: many
D: TRBD1
V: TRBV6-5
CDR3: CASRRLQGAEQFF
DNA: TGTGCCAGCAGGAGACTACAGGGGGCTGAGCAGTTCTTC

J: TRBJ2-1
size: few
D: TRBD2
V: TRBV11-2
CDR3: CASSLDPGASGRGEQFF
DNA: TGTGCCAGCAGCTTAGATCCCGGGGCTAGCGGGAGAGGTGAGCAGTTCTTC

J: TRBJ2-1
size: few
D: NA
V: TRBV12-3/TRBV12-4
CDR3: CASSLGGVQFF
DNA: TGTGCCAGCAGTTTAGGGGGGGTGCAGTTCTTC

J: TRBJ1-3
size: many
D: NA
V: TRBV7-9
CDR3: CASSRQDKRGNTIYF
DNA: TGTGCCAGCAGCCGACAGGACAAAAGAGGAAACACCATATATTTT

J: TRBJ2-2
size: NA
D: TRBD2
V: TRBV6-6
CDR3: CASSQSGTSGINTGELFF
DNA: TGTGCCAGCAGTCAATCCGGGACTAGCGGGATTAACACCGGGGAGCTGTTTTTT

J: TRBJ2-3
size: few
D: NA
V: TRBV12-3/TRBV12-4
CDR3: CASSFSHRGDTQYF
DNA: TGTGCCAGCAGTTTTTCCCACCGCGGAGATACGCAGTATTTT

J: TRBJ2-5
size: many
D: TRBD1
V: TRBV18
CDR3: CASSQGQQETQYF
DNA: TGTGCCAGCTCACAGGGACAGCAAGAGACCCAGTACTTC

J: TRBJ2-3
size: many
D: TRBD2
V: TRBV7-9
CDR3: CASSSFSGFTDTQYF
DNA: TGTGCCAGCAGCTCCTTTAGCGGGTTCACAGATACGCAGTATTTT

J: TRBJ1-5
size: NA
D: NA
V: TRBV25-1
CDR3: CASSQQGLNQPQHF
DNA: TGTGCCAGCAGCCAACAGGGACTCAATCAGCCCCAGCATTTT

J: TRBJ2-7
size: many
D: NA
V: TRBV15
CDR3: CATSRKGGEQYF
DNA: TGTGCCACCAGCAGAAAAGGGGGGGAGCAGTACTTC

J: TRBJ1-6
size: NA
D: TRBD1
V: TRBV6-1
CDR3: CASRKGASPLHF
DNA: TGTGCCAGCAGGAAGGGGGCTTCACCCCTCCACTTT

J: TRBJ2-3
size: many
D: TRBD1
V: TRBV6-2/TRBV6-3
CDR3: CASSYIQGPDTQYF
DNA: TGTGCCAGCAGTTACATACAGGGGCCAGATACGCAGTATTTT

J: TRBJ1-1
size: NA
D: NA
V: TRBV9
CDR3: CASSDGLNTEAFF
DNA: TGTGCCAGCAGCGACGGTCTGAACACTGAAGCTTTCTTT

J: TRBJ2-1
size: few
D: NA
V: TRBV29-1
CDR3: CSVDPDPLVDEQFF
DNA: TGCAGCGTTGACCCCGACCCACTGGTGGATGAGCAGTTCTTC

J: TRBJ2-7
size: many
D: NA
V: TRBV28
CDR3: CASSRYHRARAYEQYF
DNA: TGTGCCAGCAGCCGCTACCACAGGGCCCGCGCCTACGAGCAGTACTTC

J: TRBJ1-3
size: few
D: NA
V: TRBV12-3/TRBV12-4
CDR3: CASSVLSGNTIYF
DNA: TGTGCCAGCAGCGTCCTTTCTGGAAACACCATATATTTT

J: TRBJ2-3
size: many
D: TRBD2
V: TRBV7-7
CDR3: CASSPPGLAADTQYF
DNA: TGTGCCAGCAGCCCCCCGGGACTAGCGGCAGATACGCAGTATTTT

J: TRBJ1-2
size: NA
D: NA
V: TRBV12-3/TRBV12-4
CDR3: CASSREQNPGPIF
DNA: TGTGCCAGCAGCCGTGAGCAGAACCCGGGTCCCATCTTC

J: TRBJ1-5
size: NA
D: NA
V: TRBV2
CDR3: CASTQQISNQPQHF
DNA: TGTGCCAGCACTCAACAGATTAGCAATCAGCCCCAGCATTTT

J: TRBJ2-7
size: few
D: TRBD2
V: TRBV20-1
CDR3: CSARGLAAYEQYF
DNA: TGCAGTGCTAGAGGACTAGCGGCCTACGAGCAGTACTTC

J: TRBJ1-5
size: NA
D: NA
V: TRBV5-1
CDR3: CASSPTGPGRNQPQHF
DNA: TGCGCCAGCAGCCCAACAGGACCCGGACGCAATCAGCCCCAGCATTTT

J: TRBJ1-1
size: NA
D: NA
V: TRBV28
CDR3: CASSLWVNTEAFF
DNA: TGTGCCAGCAGTTTGTGGGTTAACACTGAAGCTTTCTTT

J: TRBJ1-2
size: few
D: TRBD1
V: TRBV5-1
CDR3: CASSFADRVNYGYTF
DNA: TGCGCCAGCAGCTTTGCTGACAGGGTTAACTATGGCTACACCTTC

J: TRBJ2-3
size: NA
D: NA
V: TRBV27
CDR3: CASSVGSLWDTQYF
DNA: TGTGCCAGCAGCGTGGGGTCGCTTTGGGATACGCAGTATTTT

J: TRBJ1-5
size: many
D: NA
V: TRBV20-1
CDR3: CSAPKVTASNSNQPQHF
DNA: TGCAGTGCCCCAAAGGTGACGGCGAGTAATAGCAATCAGCCCCAGCATTTT